This T cell receptor beta chain derives from a study of cytomegalovirus exposure and HLA in healthy donors. The PCR contained 60 Vbeta and 13 Jbeta primers. As processed by the authors: In a later analysis, of about 80 million unique beta chains, roughly 11 million appeared in at least two donors. TCRdb keeps only in-frame clones here, not all; method: immunoSEQ multiplex PCR. V, J and clone size are taken as reported in that table, and D and trimming were inferred from the DNA itself. Of approximately 100,000 clones listed, about 76% are singletons. Details on this clone: Its target is not known.

Whole-study findings and limits: Later on, an analysis showed TCR association rates differing by HLA locus, with DRB1 the most and HLA-C the fewest. One variant, a missense change in DCLRE1C, was linked in a later analysis to TCR beta V- and J-gene trimming.

V dropped 8 bases and J dropped 4; count of bases not matched to a gene: 5. Germline V gene lookup returns CDR1 MGHDK and CDR2 SYGVNS. The CDR3 has 13 amino acids. The chain uses TRBV25-1 and TRBJ2-1; 7 bases are a match to TRBD1. The sequenced sample was PBMCs. The clonotype originates from a woman aged 25 to 45 in good health and CMV-seronegative. The CDR3 nucleotides read TGTGCCAGCGGCAACAGGGGATACAATGAGCAGTTCTTC. Protein sequence: CASGNRGYNEQFF.